Given below is one T cell receptor beta chain in context. The antigen is unknown. As to time point: persistent/refractory GD, antithyroid drugs over 5 years with positive TRAb. The TCR library was prepared using RNA isolated from PBMCs. The V gene end was trimmed by 4 bases and the J gene end by 7 bases; junction bases not matched to a gene: 10. The CDR3 loop spans 14 amino acids. CDR1 is DFQATT and CDR2 is SNEGSKA in the germline V gene (reference sequence). The entry originates in a study of regulatory T cells in long-lasting Graves disease. Study-level background: Patients with persistent Graves' disease had over 5 years of antithyroid drugs and persistent TSH receptor antibodies.

Study conclusions and caveats: Accuracy may have been reduced by the small sample size.

Relying on iRepertoire HTBI primers and Arm-PCR of CDR3 regions, the team built TCR beta libraries. Study processing details: Among the samples, 60 or so TRBV and 14 to 15 TRBJ segments were identified. MiXCR, applied by TCRdb to the multiplex PCR reads, yields one record per CDR3 protein. The V and J calls, along with clone size, are taken from TCRdb and not from the paper's own processing. Seen here are about 340,000 distinct CDR3 sequences, roughly a fifth observed once, and the top ten hold roughly 29%. The clonotype originates from a female donor with Graves disease. This sequence joins TRBV20-1 and TRBJ2-1; 7 bases line up with TRBD2. This material consisted of peripheral blood mononuclear cells (PBMCs), taken when the disease was refractory, from a patient treated with antithyroid drugs. In DNA form, the CDR3 reads TGCAGTGCTAAGAGAGCGGGAAGTGGGAATGAGCAGTTCTTC. This gives the protein CSAKRAGSGNEQFF.